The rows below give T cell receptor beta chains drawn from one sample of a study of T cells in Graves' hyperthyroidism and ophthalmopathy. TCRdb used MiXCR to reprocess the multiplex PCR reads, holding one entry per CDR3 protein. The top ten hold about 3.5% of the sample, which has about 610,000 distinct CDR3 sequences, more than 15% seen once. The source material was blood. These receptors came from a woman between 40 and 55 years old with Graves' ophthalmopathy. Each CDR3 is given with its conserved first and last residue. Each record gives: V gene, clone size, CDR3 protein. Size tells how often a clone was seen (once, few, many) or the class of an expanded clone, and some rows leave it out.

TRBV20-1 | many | CSARGGVSGNTIYF
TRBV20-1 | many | CSAGVGRGSYGYTF
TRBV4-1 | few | CASSQVRQGYDDTGELFF
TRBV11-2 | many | CASSLATGSSYEQYF
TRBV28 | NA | CASRRTVSNYGYTF
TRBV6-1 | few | CASTLDSGGQPQHF
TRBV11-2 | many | CASSPNPGGSLPKNTGELFF
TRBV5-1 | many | CASSPDLWGTTEAFF
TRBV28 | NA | CASNGGTDTQYF
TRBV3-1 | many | CASSQAPVRRAFF
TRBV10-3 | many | CAISETGGYSNQPQHF
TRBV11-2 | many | CASSPWAGVTDTQYF
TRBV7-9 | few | CASSLIVGEAFF
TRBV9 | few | CASSARTGSVNTEAFF
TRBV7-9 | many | CASSPPSGSGSYEQYF
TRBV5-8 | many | CASSSPSGPLETQYF
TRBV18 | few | CASSRQGDGYGYTF
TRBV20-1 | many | CSAQAHRGPTDTQYF
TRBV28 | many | CASSRRVGQWALHF
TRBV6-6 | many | CASSYRGGAETQYF
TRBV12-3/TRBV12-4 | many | CASSPGTGANQPQHF
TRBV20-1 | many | CSARDETSDYEQYF
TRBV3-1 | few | CASSPFLGSSDYGYTF
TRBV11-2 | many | CASSLDRESTDTQYF
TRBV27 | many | CASSPTGYQPQHF
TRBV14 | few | CASSQALAGVREQYF
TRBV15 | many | CATSRGRSSFEAFF